This is a list of T cell receptor beta chains from one sample in a study of T cells after yellow fever vaccination. Using its own MiXCR run on the 5' RACE reads, TCRdb lists one record per CDR3 protein. The sample has about 240,000 distinct CDR3 sequences, 6.9% seen once; the top ten hold approximately 0.85%. The sample consisted of CD4+ T cells sorted from PBMCs, taken 15 days after the yellow fever booster vaccination. Receptor source: a young man who received the YFV17D yellow fever vaccine. Each CDR3 is given with its conserved first and last residue. D genes are given only for firm matches. Expanded clones are given a class, and other clones once, few, many or no size at all.

J gene,CDR3 length,V gene,clone size,D gene,CDR3 protein,CDR3 DNA
TRBJ1-5,14,TRBV5-4,few,-,CASSRGGTNQPQHF,TGTGCCAGCAGCCGGGGAGGGACAAATCAGCCCCAGCATTTT
TRBJ2-5,13,TRBV6-6,-,-,CASTRGTEETQYF,TGTGCCAGCACACGCGGAACGGAAGAGACCCAGTACTTC
TRBJ2-7,15,TRBV5-1,few,-,CASSHQGSGNYEQYF,TGCGCCAGCAGCCACCAGGGTAGCGGTAACTACGAGCAGTACTTC
TRBJ2-2,13,TRBV15,few,-,CATSSRVTGELFF,TGTGCCACCAGCAGCAGGGTAACCGGGGAGCTGTTTTTT
TRBJ2-2,16,TRBV28,many,-,CASSSQKGGEAGELFF,TGTGCCAGCAGTTCCCAAAAGGGGGGGGAGGCCGGGGAGCTGTTTTTT
TRBJ2-1,15,TRBV20-1,-,TRBD1,CSARDQRQGSNEQFF,TGCAGTGCTAGAGATCAGAGACAGGGGAGCAATGAGCAGTTCTTC
TRBJ2-7,11,TRBV20-1,few,-,CSATTGLEQYF,TGCAGTGCCACTACAGGGCTGGAGCAGTACTTC
TRBJ2-7,13,TRBV7-8,many,-,CASSPRVRYEQYF,TGTGCCAGCAGCCCCAGGGTCAGATACGAGCAGTACTTC
TRBJ2-7,15,TRBV6-1,many,-,CASTIGVGSTYEQYF,TGTGCCAGCACCATAGGAGTCGGTTCTACATACGAGCAGTACTTC
TRBJ2-1,14,TRBV2,many,-,CASRMAGIYNEQFF,TGTGCCAGCAGGATGGCGGGTATCTACAATGAGCAGTTCTTC
TRBJ1-4,13,TRBV7-2,few,-,CASSLGRSEKLFF,TGTGCCAGCAGCTTAGGACGAAGTGAAAAACTGTTTTTT
TRBJ2-5,15,TRBV9,many,TRBD1,CASSKAGGRQETQYF,TGTGCCAGTAGCAAAGCAGGGGGAAGGCAAGAGACCCAGTACTTC
TRBJ2-3,17,TRBV15,-,TRBD2,CATSTDLLAGGGDTQYF,TGTGCCACCAGCACCGATCTTCTAGCGGGAGGAGGTGATACGCAGTATTTT
TRBJ2-2,14,TRBV12-3/TRBV12-4,-,TRBD2,CASSLTSEAGELFF,TGTGCCAGCAGCCTTACTAGCGAGGCCGGGGAGCTGTTTTTT
TRBJ2-7,15,TRBV3-1,few,-,CASSPTAGPRSEQYF,TGTGCCAGCAGCCCCACGGCAGGCCCTCGTAGCGAGCAGTACTTC
TRBJ2-7,15,TRBV27,many,-,CASSLSTVAGNEQYF,TGTGCCAGCAGTTTGTCCACGGTCGCCGGGAACGAGCAGTACTTC
TRBJ1-5,15,TRBV19,few,-,CASKILQPSNQPQHF,TGTGCCAGTAAAATTCTACAGCCCAGCAATCAGCCCCAGCATTTT
TRBJ2-1,19,TRBV4-3,few,-,CASSQDFSSGPSSYNEQFF,TGCGCCAGCAGCCAAGATTTTTCCAGCGGGCCGAGCTCCTACAATGAGCAGTTCTTC
TRBJ2-4,15,TRBV7-9,few,-,CASSSRQDAKNIQYF,TGTGCCAGCAGCTCGCGCCAGGATGCCAAAAACATTCAGTACTTC
TRBJ1-1,13,TRBV12-3/TRBV12-4,-,-,CASRPGGLTEAFF,TGTGCCAGCAGGCCCGGGGGGCTTACTGAAGCTTTCTTT
TRBJ2-7,15,TRBV20-1,few,-,CSAPAVGGAHNEQYF,TGCAGTGCACCGGCGGTTGGGGGGGCGCACAACGAGCAGTACTTC
TRBJ2-1,13,TRBV5-5,-,-,CASSRGEYNEQFF,TGTGCCAGCAGCCGCGGAGAGTACAATGAGCAGTTCTTC
TRBJ2-1,16,TRBV9,many,-,CASSVADYLQYNEQFF,TGTGCCAGCAGCGTAGCTGACTACTTGCAGTACAATGAGCAGTTCTTC
TRBJ2-2,16,TRBV23-1,-,-,CASSQFRVAGTGELFF,TGCGCCAGCAGTCAATTTCGAGTAGCTGGTACCGGGGAGCTGTTTTTT
TRBJ2-2,14,TRBV20-1,-,-,CSAAGTPNTGELFF,TGCAGTGCCGCCGGGACACCGAACACCGGGGAGCTGTTTTTT
TRBJ1-3,14,TRBV7-9,many,-,CASSTSGAGNTIYF,TGTGCCAGCAGCACCTCAGGGGCTGGAAACACCATATATTTT
TRBJ2-7,14,TRBV24-1,few,-,CATSERDFSYEQYF,TGTGCCACCAGTGAGCGGGACTTTTCCTACGAGCAGTACTTC
TRBJ2-3,18,TRBV3-1,-,-,CASSQAGTSYTSTDTQYF,TGTGCCAGCAGCCAAGCCGGGACTTCTTACACTAGCACAGATACGCAGTATTTT
TRBJ2-7,18,TRBV5-1,-,TRBD2,CASSLAPRVGGSSYEQYF,TGCGCCAGCAGCTTGGCCCCCCGGGTAGGCGGGAGTTCCTACGAGCAGTACTTC
TRBJ2-1,15,TRBV4-3,-,TRBD2,CASSGSLAGGSEQFF,TGCGCCAGCAGCGGTTCACTAGCGGGAGGAAGTGAGCAGTTCTTC
TRBJ2-5,13,TRBV29-1,many,-,CSVGGTYKETQYF,TGCAGCGTTGGGGGGACTTATAAAGAGACCCAGTACTTC
TRBJ2-3,13,TRBV11-2,few,-,CASSLGSLLPQYF,TGTGCCAGCAGCTTAGGTAGCCTCCTTCCGCAGTATTTT
TRBJ1-5,13,TRBV30,-,-,CAWSPDSNQPQHF,TGTGCCTGGAGTCCCGACAGTAATCAGCCCCAGCATTTT
TRBJ2-1,14,TRBV5-1,few,TRBD2,CASKGLAGVGEQFF,TGCGCCAGCAAAGGACTAGCGGGAGTCGGTGAGCAGTTCTTC
TRBJ2-7,14,TRBV7-9,-,TRBD1,CASSSDRGRSEQYF,TGTGCCAGCAGCTCGGACAGGGGGCGAAGCGAGCAGTACTTC
TRBJ2-7,15,TRBV20-1,many,-,CSALPGRELSYEQYF,TGCAGTGCTTTGCCGGGGCGGGAACTCTCCTACGAGCAGTACTTC
TRBJ2-5,13,TRBV11-3,many,-,CASSLTSQETQYF,TGTGCCAGCAGCTTAACTAGCCAAGAGACCCAGTACTTC
TRBJ2-7,13,TRBV19,-,-,CATSRPTEDEQYF,TGTGCCACCTCGAGGCCGACCGAGGACGAGCAGTACTTC
TRBJ2-6,15,TRBV28,few,-,CASSLSASGANVLTF,TGTGCCAGCAGTTTAAGCGCCTCTGGGGCCAACGTCCTGACTTTC
TRBJ2-2,18,TRBV18,few,TRBD1,CASSPPGQSPTNTGELFF,TGTGCCAGCTCACCCCCGGGACAGAGTCCGACGAACACCGGGGAGCTGTTTTTT
TRBJ1-1,12,TRBV29-1,-,-,CSVGQKDTEAFF,TGCAGCGTTGGGCAAAAGGACACTGAAGCTTTCTTT